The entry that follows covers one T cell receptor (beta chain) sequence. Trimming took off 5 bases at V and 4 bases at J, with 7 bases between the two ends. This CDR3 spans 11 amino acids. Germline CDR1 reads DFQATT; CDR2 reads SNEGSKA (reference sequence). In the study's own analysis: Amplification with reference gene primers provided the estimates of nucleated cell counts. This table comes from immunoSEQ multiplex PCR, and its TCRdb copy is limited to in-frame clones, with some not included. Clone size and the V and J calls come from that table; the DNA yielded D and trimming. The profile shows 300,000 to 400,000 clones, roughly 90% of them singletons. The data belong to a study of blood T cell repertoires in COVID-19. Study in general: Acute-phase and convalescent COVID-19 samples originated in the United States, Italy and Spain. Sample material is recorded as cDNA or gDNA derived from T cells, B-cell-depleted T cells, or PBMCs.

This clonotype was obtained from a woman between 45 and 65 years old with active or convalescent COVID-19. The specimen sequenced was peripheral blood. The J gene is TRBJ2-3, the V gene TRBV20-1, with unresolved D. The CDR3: CSAPEADTQYF. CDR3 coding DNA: TGCAGTGCTCCCGAGGCAGATACGCAGTATTTT.